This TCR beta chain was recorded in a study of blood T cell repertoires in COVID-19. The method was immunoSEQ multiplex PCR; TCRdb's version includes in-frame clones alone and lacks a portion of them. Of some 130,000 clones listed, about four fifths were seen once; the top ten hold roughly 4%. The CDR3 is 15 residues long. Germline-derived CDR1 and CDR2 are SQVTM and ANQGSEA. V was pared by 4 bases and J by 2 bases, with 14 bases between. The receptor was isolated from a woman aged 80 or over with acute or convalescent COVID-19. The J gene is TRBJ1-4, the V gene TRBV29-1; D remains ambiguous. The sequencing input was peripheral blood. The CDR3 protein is CSVVHVDSTNEKLFF. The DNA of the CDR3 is TGCAGCGTTGTTCATGTAGATTCTACTAATGAAAAACTGTTTTTT.